This TCR beta chain comes out of a study of T cells in Graves' hyperthyroidism and ophthalmopathy. Study conclusions and caveats: Researchers report that a 13 V-J model separated ophthalmopathy from stable hyperthyroidism. Most thyroid clonotypes that were expanded above 0.001 also turned up in blood.

Germline CDR1 reads LNHDA; CDR2 reads SQIVND (reference sequence). This CDR3 region has 15 residues. The V gene end was trimmed by 3 bases and the J gene end by 1 base; junction bases not matched to a gene: 4. Many counts were recorded for this clonotype. Its antigen is not identified. Amplified TCR beta CDR3 regions derived from RNA transcripts. First-round RT-PCR with HTBI primers amplified the TCR CDR3 region. TCRdb passed the multiplex PCR reads through MiXCR, listing each CDR3 protein once. The repertoire holds 550,000 to 600,000 distinct CDR3 sequences, 40% to 55% seen once, with 15% to 20% in the top ten.

Sequencing used peripheral blood or thyroid tissue (not recorded which). This rearrangement joins TRBV19 to TRBJ1-1; TRBD1 aligns across 8 bases. This sequence was found in an adult woman with Graves' disease, either hyperthyroidism or ophthalmopathy (not recorded which). CDR3 DNA: TGTGCCAGTAGTATCCAAGACAGGGGGAACACTGAAGCTTTCTTT. This codes for CASSIQDRGNTEAFF.